This T cell receptor (beta chain) was found in a study of shared clonotypes between healthy human individuals. General study results and limits: The represented genetic and exposure-history diversity was limited by the small number of donors.

In the case of this clone: Antigen unknown.

The CDR3 is 14 residues long. Germline loops: CDR1 LNHDA, CDR2 SQIVND (reference sequence). Trimming pared 4 bases from V and 2 bases from J, leaving 11 bases between. Data came from immunoSEQ multiplex PCR; TCRdb stores just in-frame clones and leaves some out. The sample holds more than 2 million clones, 95% seen once. This receptor was identified in a young man in good health. The specimen was naive CD4+ T cells sorted from blood. Stated subset: CD45RA+ positively selected. This chain uses TRBV19 with TRBJ2-5, with a tentative D call TRBD1 (5 bases). The CDR3 loop reads CASSRRQLQETQYF. The CDR3 bases are TGTGCCAGTAGTAGGAGACAGTTACAAGAGACCCAGTACTTC.